This T cell receptor (beta chain) was retrieved from a study of T cells in localized non-small cell lung cancer. Produced via immunoSEQ multiplex PCR; TCRdb's table is partial and in-frame only. This table has fewer than 75,000 clones, roughly 83% appearing once. V lost 2 bases to trimming and J lost 7 bases, with 14 bases between them. The germline V gene has CDR1 SGHTA and CDR2 FQGNSA. The CDR3 extends over 15 amino acids. The source was peripheral blood, collected before any cancer treatment. The V gene is TRBV7-2, the J gene TRBJ2-2; unclear D gene. This TCR derives from a female donor of 60 years or more with stage I lung adenocarcinoma. Here the CDR3 DNA reads TGTGCCAGCAGCTTATTCACTATTGTAGGCGGGGAGCTGTTTTTT. This translates into CASSLFTIVGGELFF.